This T cell receptor (beta chain) was identified during a study of cytomegalovirus exposure and HLA in healthy donors. Notes on the study in general: Published work reported that the classifier diagnosed cytomegalovirus status with high specificity and sensitivity. In vitro work confirmed that a few CMV-associated chains recognize CMV antigens.

About this clone: Its matching antigen is unknown.

Germline V gene sequence: CDR1 MDHEN, CDR2 SYDVKM. The length of the CDR3 is 12 residues. Trimming took 2 bases from V and 10 from J, leaving 8 bases between them. The assay was immunoSEQ multiplex PCR, and TCRdb's table has in-frame clones only and misses some. The sample carries about 360,000 clones, 86% recorded once. The material sequenced was PBMCs. The TCR was taken from a young woman in good health and CMV-seronegative. The V gene is TRBV28, the J gene TRBJ1-4; D is uncertain. The CDR3 loop reads CASSLVSPKLFF. The CDR3 bases are TGTGCCAGCAGTTTAGTCTCCCCAAAACTGTTTTTT.